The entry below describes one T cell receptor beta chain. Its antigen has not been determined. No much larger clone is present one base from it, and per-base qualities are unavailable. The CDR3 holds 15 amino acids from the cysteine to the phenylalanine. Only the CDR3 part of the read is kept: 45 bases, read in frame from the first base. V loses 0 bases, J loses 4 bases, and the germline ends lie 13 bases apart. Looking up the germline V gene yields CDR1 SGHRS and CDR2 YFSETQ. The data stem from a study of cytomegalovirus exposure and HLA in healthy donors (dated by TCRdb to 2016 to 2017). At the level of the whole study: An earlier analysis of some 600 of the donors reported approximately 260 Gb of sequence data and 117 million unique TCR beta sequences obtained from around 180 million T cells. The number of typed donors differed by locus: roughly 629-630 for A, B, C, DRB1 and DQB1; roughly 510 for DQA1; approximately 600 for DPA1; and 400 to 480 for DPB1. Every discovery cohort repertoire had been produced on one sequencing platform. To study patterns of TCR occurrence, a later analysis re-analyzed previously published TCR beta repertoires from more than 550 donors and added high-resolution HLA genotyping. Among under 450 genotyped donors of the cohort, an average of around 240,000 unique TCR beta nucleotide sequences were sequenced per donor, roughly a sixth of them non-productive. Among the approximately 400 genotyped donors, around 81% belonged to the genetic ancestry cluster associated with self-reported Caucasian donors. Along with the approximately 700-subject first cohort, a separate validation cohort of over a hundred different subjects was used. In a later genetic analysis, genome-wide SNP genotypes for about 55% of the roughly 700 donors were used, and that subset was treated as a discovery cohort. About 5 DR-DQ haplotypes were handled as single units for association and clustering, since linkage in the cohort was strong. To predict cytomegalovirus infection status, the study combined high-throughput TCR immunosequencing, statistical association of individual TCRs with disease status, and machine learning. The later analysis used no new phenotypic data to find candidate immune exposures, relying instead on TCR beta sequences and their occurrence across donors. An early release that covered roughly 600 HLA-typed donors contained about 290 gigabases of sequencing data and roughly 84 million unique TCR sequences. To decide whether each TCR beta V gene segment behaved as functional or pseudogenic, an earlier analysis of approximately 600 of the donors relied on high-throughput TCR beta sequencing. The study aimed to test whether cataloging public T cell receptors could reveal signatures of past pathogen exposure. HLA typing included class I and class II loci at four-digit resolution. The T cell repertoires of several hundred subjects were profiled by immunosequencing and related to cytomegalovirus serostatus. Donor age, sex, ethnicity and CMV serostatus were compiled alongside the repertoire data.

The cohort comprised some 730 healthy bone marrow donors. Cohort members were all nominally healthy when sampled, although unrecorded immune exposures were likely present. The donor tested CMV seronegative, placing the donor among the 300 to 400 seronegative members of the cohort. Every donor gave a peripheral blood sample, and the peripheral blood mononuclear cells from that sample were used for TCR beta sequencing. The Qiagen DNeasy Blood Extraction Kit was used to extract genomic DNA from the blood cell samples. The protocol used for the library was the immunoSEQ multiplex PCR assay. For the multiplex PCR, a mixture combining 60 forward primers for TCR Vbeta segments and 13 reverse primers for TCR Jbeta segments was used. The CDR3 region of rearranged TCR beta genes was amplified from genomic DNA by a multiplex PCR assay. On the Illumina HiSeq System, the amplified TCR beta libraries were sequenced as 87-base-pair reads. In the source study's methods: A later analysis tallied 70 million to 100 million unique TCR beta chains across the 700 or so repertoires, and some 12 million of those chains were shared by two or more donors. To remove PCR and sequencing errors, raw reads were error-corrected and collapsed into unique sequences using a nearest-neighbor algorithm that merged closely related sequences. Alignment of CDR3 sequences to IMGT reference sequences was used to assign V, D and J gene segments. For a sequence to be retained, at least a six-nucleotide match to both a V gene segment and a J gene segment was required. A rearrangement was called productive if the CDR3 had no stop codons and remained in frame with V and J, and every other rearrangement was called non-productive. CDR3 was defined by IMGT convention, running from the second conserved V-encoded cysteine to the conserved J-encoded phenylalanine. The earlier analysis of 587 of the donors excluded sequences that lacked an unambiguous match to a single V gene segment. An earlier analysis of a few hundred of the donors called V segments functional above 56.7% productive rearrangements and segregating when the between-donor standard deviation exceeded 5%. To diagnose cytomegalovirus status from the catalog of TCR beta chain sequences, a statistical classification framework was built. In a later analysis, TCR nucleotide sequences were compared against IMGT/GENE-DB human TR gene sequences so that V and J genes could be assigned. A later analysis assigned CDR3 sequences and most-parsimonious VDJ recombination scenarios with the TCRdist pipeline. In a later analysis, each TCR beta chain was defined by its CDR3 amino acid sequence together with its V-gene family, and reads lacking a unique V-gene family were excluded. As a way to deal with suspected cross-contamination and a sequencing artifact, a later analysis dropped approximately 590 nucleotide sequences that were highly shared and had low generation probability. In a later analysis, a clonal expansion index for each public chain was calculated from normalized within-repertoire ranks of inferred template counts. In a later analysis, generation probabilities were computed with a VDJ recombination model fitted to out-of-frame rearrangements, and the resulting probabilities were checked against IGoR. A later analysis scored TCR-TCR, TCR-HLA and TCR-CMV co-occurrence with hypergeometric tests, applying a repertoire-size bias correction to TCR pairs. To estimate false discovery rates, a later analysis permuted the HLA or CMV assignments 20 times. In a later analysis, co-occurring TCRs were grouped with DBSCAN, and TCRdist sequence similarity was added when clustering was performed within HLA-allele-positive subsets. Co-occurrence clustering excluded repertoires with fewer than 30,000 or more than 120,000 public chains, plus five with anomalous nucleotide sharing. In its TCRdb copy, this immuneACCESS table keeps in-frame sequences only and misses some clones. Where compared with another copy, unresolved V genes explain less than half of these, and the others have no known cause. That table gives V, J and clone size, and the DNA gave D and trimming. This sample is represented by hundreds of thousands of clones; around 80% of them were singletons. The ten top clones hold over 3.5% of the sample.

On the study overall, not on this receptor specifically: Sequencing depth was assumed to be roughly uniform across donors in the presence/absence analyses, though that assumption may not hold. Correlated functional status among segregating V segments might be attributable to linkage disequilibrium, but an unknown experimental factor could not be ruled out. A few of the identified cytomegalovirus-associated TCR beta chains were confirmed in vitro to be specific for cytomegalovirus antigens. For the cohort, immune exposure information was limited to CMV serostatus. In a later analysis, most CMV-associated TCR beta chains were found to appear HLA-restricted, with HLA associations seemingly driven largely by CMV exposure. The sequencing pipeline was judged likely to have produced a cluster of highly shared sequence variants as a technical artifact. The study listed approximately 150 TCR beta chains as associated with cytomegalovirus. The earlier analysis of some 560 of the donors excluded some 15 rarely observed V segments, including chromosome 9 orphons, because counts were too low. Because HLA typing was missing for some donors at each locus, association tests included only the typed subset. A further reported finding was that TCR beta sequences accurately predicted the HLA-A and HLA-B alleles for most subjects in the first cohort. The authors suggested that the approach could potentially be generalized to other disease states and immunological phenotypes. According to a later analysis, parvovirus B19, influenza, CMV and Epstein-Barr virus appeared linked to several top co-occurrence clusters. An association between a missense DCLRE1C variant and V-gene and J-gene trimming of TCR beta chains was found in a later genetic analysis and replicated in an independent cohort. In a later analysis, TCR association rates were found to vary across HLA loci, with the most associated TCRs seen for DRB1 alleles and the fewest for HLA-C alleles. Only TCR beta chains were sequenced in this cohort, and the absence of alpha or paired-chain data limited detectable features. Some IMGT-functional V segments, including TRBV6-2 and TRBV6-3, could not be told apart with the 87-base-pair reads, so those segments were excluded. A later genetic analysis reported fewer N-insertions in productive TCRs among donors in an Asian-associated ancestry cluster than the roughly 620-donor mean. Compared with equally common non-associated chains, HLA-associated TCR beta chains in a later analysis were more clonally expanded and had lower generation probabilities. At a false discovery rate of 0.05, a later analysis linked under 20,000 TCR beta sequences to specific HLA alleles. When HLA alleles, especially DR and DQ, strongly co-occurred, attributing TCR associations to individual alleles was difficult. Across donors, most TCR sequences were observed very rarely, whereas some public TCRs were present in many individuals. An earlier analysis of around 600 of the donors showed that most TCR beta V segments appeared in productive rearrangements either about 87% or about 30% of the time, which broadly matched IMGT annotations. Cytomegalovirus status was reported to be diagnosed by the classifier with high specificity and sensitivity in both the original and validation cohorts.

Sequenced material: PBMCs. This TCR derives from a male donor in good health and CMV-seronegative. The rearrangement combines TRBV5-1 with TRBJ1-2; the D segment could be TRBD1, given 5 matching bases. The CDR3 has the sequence CASSLVSGESYGYTF. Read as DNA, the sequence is TGCGCCAGCAGCTTGGTCTCGGGGGAGTCCTATGGCTACACCTTC.